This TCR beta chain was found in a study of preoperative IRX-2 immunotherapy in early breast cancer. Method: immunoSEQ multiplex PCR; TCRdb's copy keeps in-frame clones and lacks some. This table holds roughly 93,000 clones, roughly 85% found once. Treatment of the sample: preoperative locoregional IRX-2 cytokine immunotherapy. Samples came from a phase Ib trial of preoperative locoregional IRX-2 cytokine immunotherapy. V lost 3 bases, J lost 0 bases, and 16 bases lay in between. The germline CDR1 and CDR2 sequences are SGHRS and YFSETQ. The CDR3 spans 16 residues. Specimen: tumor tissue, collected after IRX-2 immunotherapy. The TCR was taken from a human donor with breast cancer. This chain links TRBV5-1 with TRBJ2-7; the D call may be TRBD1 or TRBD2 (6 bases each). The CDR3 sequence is CASSSEWGAGSYEQYF. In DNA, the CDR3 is TGCGCCAGCAGCTCTGAATGGGGGGCAGGCTCCTACGAGCAGTACTTC.